The rows below give T cell receptor beta chains drawn from one sample of a study of T cell repertoires in cytomegalovirus infection. A single record per CDR3 protein comes from TCRdb applying MiXCR to the reads. The data contain some 800,000 distinct CDR3 sequences, over 25% of them singletons. Their specific antigens are unknown. The sample here was cultured CD8+ T cells from PBMCs, taken from culture after CMV antigen stimulation. The receptors were sampled from a human donor in good health (CMV status not recorded). Some clones in this sample may be carry-over from other donors' samples. Both conserved end residues are part of each CDR3. A D gene is named only where the DNA matches it firmly. Expanded clones get a size class; other rows say once, few or many, or leave the size out.

d_call	v_call	j_call	clone_size	cdr3_aa	cdr3_nt
.	TRBV19	TRBJ1-2	few	CASTTSGGSNYGYTF	TGTGCCAGTACCACCTCGGGAGGATCTAACTATGGCTACACCTTC
.	TRBV6-5	TRBJ2-7	many	CASSPSGFYEQYF	TGTGCCAGCAGCCCATCAGGGTTCTACGAGCAGTACTTC
.	TRBV6-5	TRBJ2-4	few	CASSDGSKNIQYF	TGTGCCAGCAGTGACGGGTCTAAAAACATTCAGTACTTC
TRBD1	TRBV7-8	TRBJ2-7	many	CASTFSTGPYEQYF	TGTGCCAGCACCTTTTCGACAGGGCCCTACGAGCAGTACTTC
.	TRBV27	TRBJ1-2	.	CASSPTWDSYGYTF	TGTGCCAGCAGTCCCACCTGGGATTCCTATGGCTACACCTTC
.	TRBV14	TRBJ2-1	.	CASSPESSLAQNEQFF	TGTGCCAGCAGCCCCGAAAGTAGCCTAGCCCAAAATGAGCAGTTCTTC
TRBD2	TRBV9	TRBJ2-3	.	CASSVEGGRAMDTQYF	TGTGCCAGCAGCGTAGAGGGCGGGAGGGCCATGGATACGCAGTATTTT
.	TRBV12-5	TRBJ2-3	few	CASGFTPTDSTDTQYF	TGTGCTAGTGGTTTCACCCCGACGGATAGCACAGATACGCAGTATTTT
.	TRBV11-2	TRBJ2-1	few	CASSLILVADNEQFF	TGTGCCAGCAGCTTGATTCTCGTAGCCGACAATGAGCAGTTCTTC
TRBD1	TRBV5-1	TRBJ1-2	few	CASSLGQGNDGYTF	TGCGCCAGCAGCTTGGGACAGGGAAACGATGGCTACACCTTC
TRBD1	TRBV12-5	TRBJ2-5	few	CASGLSPGTEQETQYF	TGTGCTAGTGGTTTGTCCCCCGGGACAGAACAAGAGACCCAGTACTTC
.	TRBV5-4	TRBJ1-2	.	CASSSPPPSRGYTF	TGTGCCAGCAGCTCCCCTCCACCGTCTCGAGGCTACACCTTC
.	TRBV20-1	TRBJ2-7	few	CSARDRYSYGEQYF	TGCAGTGCTAGAGATCGGTATTCCTACGGCGAGCAGTACTTC
.	TRBV7-8	TRBJ1-1	few	CASSFFRTANTEAFF	TGTGCCAGCAGCTTTTTCAGGACAGCGAACACTGAAGCTTTCTTT
TRBD1	TRBV18	TRBJ1-2	.	CASSPGTGAAPPNYGYTF	TGTGCCAGCTCACCAGGAACAGGGGCGGCACCCCCTAACTATGGCTACACCTTC
.	TRBV27	TRBJ2-2	.	CASTRSGGSNTGELFF	TGTGCCAGCACTCGTTCAGGAGGATCGAACACCGGGGAGCTGTTTTTT
.	TRBV7-2	TRBJ2-2	many	CASSFGEETGELFF	TGTGCCAGCAGCTTCGGGGAAGAGACCGGGGAGCTGTTTTTT
.	TRBV7-6	TRBJ1-1	few	CASSPQRREINTEAFF	TGTGCCAGCAGCCCCCAGCGGCGGGAGATTAACACTGAAGCTTTCTTT
.	TRBV7-7	TRBJ2-1	few	CASSSPAGRSYNEQFF	TGTGCTAGCAGCTCCCCCGCTGGGAGGTCCTACAATGAGCAGTTCTTC
.	TRBV6-6	TRBJ2-3	.	CASRSGTTYTDTQYF	TGTGCCAGCAGATCCGGTACCACCTACACAGATACGCAGTATTTT
.	TRBV7-9	TRBJ2-5	few	CASSPSQGETQYF	TGTGCCAGCAGCCCCAGTCAGGGAGAGACCCAGTACTTC
.	TRBV19	TRBJ2-1	.	CASSVLGGSYNEQFF	TGTGCCAGTAGTGTCCTCGGCGGGTCCTACAATGAGCAGTTCTTC
TRBD1	TRBV28	TRBJ1-1	few	CASSLRDRGNTEAFF	TGTGCCAGCAGTTTACGGGACAGGGGGAACACTGAAGCTTTCTTT
.	TRBV7-3	TRBJ2-5	.	CASSLTGHLYQETQYF	TGTGCCAGCAGCTTAACGGGACACCTGTACCAAGAGACCCAGTACTTC
.	TRBV12-5	TRBJ2-2	few	CASGYTKGAGSWGELFF	TGTGCTAGTGGTTACACTAAGGGAGCGGGTTCCTGGGGGGAGCTGTTTTTT
.	TRBV6-1	TRBJ1-5	.	CALRRWEDAYQPQHF	TGTGCCCTTCGAAGATGGGAAGATGCTTATCAGCCCCAGCATTTT
.	TRBV28	TRBJ1-6	once	CASSSGAIYNSPLHF	TGTGCCAGCAGTTCCGGGGCCATATATAATTCACCCCTCCACTTT
.	TRBV12-3/TRBV12-4	TRBJ1-3	.	CASSLVTAGNTIYF	TGTGCCAGCAGTTTAGTTACAGCTGGAAACACCATATATTTT
TRBD1	TRBV6-5	TRBJ2-1	few	CASSYEGTGNNEQFF	TGTGCCAGCAGTTACGAAGGGACAGGTAACAATGAGCAGTTCTTC
.	TRBV2	TRBJ2-1	few	CASSRSPQNEQFF	TGTGCCAGCAGTCGTTCCCCACAGAATGAGCAGTTCTTC
.	TRBV6-5	TRBJ2-1	.	CASREGVSYNEQFF	TGTGCCAGCAGAGAAGGGGTCTCCTACAATGAGCAGTTCTTC
.	TRBV7-4	TRBJ2-6	.	CASSQRTWGANVLTF	TGTGCCAGCAGCCAACGGACCTGGGGGGCCAACGTCCTGACTTTC
.	TRBV6-6	TRBJ1-2	many	CASSYIGGDGYTF	TGTGCCAGCAGTTATATCGGGGGTGACGGCTACACCTTC
.	TRBV2	TRBJ1-1	few	CASRVNLNTEAFF	TGTGCCAGCAGGGTAAACCTGAACACTGAAGCTTTCTTT
.	TRBV28	TRBJ2-3	few	CATSLPGGDDTQYF	TGTGCCACAAGCCTTCCAGGGGGGGATGATACGCAGTATTTT
.	TRBV27	TRBJ2-1	few	CASSEVYNEQFF	TGTGCCAGCAGCGAAGTCTACAATGAGCAGTTCTTC
TRBD1	TRBV24-1	TRBJ2-2	.	CATSDLKGQETNTGELFF	TGTGCCACCAGTGATTTGAAGGGACAGGAAACGAACACCGGGGAGCTGTTTTTT
.	TRBV4-2	TRBJ2-2	.	CASSVPGDTGELFF	TGTGCCAGCAGCGTCCCGGGAGACACCGGGGAGCTGTTTTTT
.	TRBV28	TRBJ1-6	.	CASSSRDTNNSPLHF	TGTGCCAGCAGTTCCCGGGACACTAATAATTCACCCCTCCACTTT
.	TRBV6-5	TRBJ1-2	few	CASSYSRDTGGGYTF	TGTGCCAGCAGTTACTCCCGGGACACCGGTGGAGGCTACACCTTC
TRBD2	TRBV27	TRBJ2-1	few	CASSLSAGGNEQFF	TGTGCCAGCAGTTTATCAGCGGGGGGGAATGAGCAGTTCTTC
.	TRBV4-3	TRBJ1-6	.	CASSQDRDANSPLHF	TGCGCCAGCAGCCAAGACAGGGACGCTAACTCACCCCTCCACTTT
.	TRBV19	TRBJ1-1	.	CASSIPPGVGVGDTEAFF	TGTGCCAGTAGTATACCCCCAGGGGTTGGGGTTGGTGACACTGAAGCTTTCTTT
.	TRBV7-2	TRBJ2-3	many	CASSLTGLDTQYF	TGTGCCAGCAGCTTAACGGGGCTAGATACGCAGTATTTT
TRBD1	TRBV11-2	TRBJ2-1	.	CASSYRGLGSYNEQFF	TGTGCCAGCAGCTACAGGGGTTTAGGTTCCTACAATGAGCAGTTCTTC
TRBD2	TRBV12-3/TRBV12-4	TRBJ2-2	few	CASSSSTGTSGGFANTGELFF	TGTGCCAGCAGTTCCTCCACCGGGACTAGCGGGGGGTTCGCGAACACCGGGGAGCTGTTTTTT